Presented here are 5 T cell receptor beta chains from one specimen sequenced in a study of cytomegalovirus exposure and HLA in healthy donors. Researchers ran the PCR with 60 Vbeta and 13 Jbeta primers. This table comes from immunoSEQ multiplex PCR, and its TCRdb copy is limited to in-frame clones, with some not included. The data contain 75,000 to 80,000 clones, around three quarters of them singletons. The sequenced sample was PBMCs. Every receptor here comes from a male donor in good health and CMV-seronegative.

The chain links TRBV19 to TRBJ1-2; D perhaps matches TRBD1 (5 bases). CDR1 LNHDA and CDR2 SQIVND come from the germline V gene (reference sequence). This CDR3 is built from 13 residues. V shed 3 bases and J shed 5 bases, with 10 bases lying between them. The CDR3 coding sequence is TGTGCCAGTAGTATTCAGGGTTTATATGGCTACACCTTC. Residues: CASSIQGLYGYTF.

For the CDR3, the DNA is TGTGCCAGCAGTTCCCCGGGCGGGGGGGCCGGGGCCAACGTCCTGACTTTC. Translating gives CASSSPGGGAGANVLTF. The rearrangement links TRBV27 to TRBJ2-6; TRBD2 matches at 9 bases. Trimming removed 4 bases from V and 4 bases from J; junction bases left unmatched: 8. Germline CDR1 reads MNHEY; CDR2 reads SMNVEV (reference sequence). The CDR3 length is 17 residues.

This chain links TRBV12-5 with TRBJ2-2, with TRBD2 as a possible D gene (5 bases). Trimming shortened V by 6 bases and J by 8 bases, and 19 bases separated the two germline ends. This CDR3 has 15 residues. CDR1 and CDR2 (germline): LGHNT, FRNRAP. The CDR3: CASGASSQGLGELFF. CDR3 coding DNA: TGTGCTAGTGGGGCTAGCTCCCAAGGGTTAGGGGAGCTGTTTTTT.

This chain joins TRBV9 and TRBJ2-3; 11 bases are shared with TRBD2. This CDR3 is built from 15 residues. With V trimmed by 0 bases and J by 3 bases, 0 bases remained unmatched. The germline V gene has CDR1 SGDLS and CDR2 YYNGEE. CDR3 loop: CASSVGTSGTDTQYF. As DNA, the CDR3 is TGTGCCAGCAGCGTAGGGACTAGCGGGACAGATACGCAGTATTTT.

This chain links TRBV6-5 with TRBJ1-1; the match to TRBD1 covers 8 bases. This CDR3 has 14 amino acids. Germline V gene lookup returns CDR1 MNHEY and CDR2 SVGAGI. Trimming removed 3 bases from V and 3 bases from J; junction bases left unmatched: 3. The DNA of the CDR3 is TGTGCCAGCAGTTATCGGGGACAGGACACTGAAGCTTTCTTT. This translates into CASSYRGQDTEAFF.